The rows below give T cell receptor beta chains drawn from one sample of a study of control samples from healthy donors and cancer patients. Generated by immunoSEQ multiplex PCR, the TCRdb table keeps only in-frame clones and is missing some. The sample lists under 75,000 clones, 85% occurring once. The sequencing sample was made of blood. All receptors derive from a man between 35 and 55 years old in good health. Each CDR3 is given with its conserved first and last residue. Each record gives: V gene, D gene, clone size, CDR3 length, J gene, CDR3 protein, CDR3 DNA. The D gene is left open where the match is weak. Clone size is shown for a subset of rows, as once, few, many or a class of expanded clone.

V gene: TRBV30; D gene: .; clone size: .; CDR3 length: 13; J gene: TRBJ1-1; CDR3 protein: CAWSAPPNTEAFF; CDR3 DNA: TGTGCCTGGAGCGCTCCGCCGAACACTGAAGCTTTCTTT
V gene: TRBV6-5; D gene: TRBD1; clone size: .; CDR3 length: 15; J gene: TRBJ1-6; CDR3 protein: CASSWGQGMGSPLHF; CDR3 DNA: TGTGCCAGCAGTTGGGGACAGGGGATGGGTTCACCCCTCCACTTT
V gene: TRBV7-9; D gene: .; clone size: .; CDR3 length: 16; J gene: TRBJ2-3; CDR3 protein: CASSLHGTQSTDTQYF; CDR3 DNA: TGTGCCAGCAGCTTACACGGGACACAAAGCACAGATACGCAGTATTTT
V gene: TRBV28; D gene: TRBD1; clone size: .; CDR3 length: 16; J gene: TRBJ2-1; CDR3 protein: CASSLFGQGGSGEQFF; CDR3 DNA: TGTGCCAGCAGTTTATTTGGACAGGGTGGGAGTGGTGAGCAGTTCTTC
V gene: TRBV7-3; D gene: TRBD1; clone size: .; CDR3 length: 13; J gene: TRBJ2-3; CDR3 protein: CASSGGQGAVEYF; CDR3 DNA: TGTGCCAGCAGCGGGGGACAGGGGGCGGTTGAGTATTTT
V gene: TRBV24-1; D gene: TRBD1; clone size: .; CDR3 length: 18; J gene: TRBJ1-5; CDR3 protein: CATSGYGTGPYSNQPQHF; CDR3 DNA: TGTGCCACCAGTGGTTATGGGACAGGGCCTTATAGCAATCAGCCCCAGCATTTT
V gene: TRBV20-1; D gene: .; clone size: few; CDR3 length: 11; J gene: TRBJ1-1; CDR3 protein: CSATGGGEAFF; CDR3 DNA: TGCAGTGCCACAGGAGGGGGAGAAGCTTTCTTT
V gene: TRBV18; D gene: .; clone size: .; CDR3 length: 12; J gene: TRBJ1-1; CDR3 protein: CASSDVDTEAFF; CDR3 DNA: TGTGCCAGCTCGGACGTGGACACTGAAGCTTTCTTT
V gene: TRBV7-8; D gene: TRBD1; clone size: .; CDR3 length: 14; J gene: TRBJ2-3; CDR3 protein: CASSWDRGSDTQYF; CDR3 DNA: TGTGCCAGCAGCTGGGACAGGGGTAGCGATACGCAGTATTTT
V gene: TRBV6-2/TRBV6-3; D gene: .; clone size: .; CDR3 length: 13; J gene: TRBJ1-1; CDR3 protein: CASSSTRVSEAFF; CDR3 DNA: TGTGCCAGCAGTTCGACGAGGGTTTCTGAAGCTTTCTTT
V gene: TRBV19; D gene: .; clone size: .; CDR3 length: 15; J gene: TRBJ1-6; CDR3 protein: CASSDRSSYNSPLHF; CDR3 DNA: TGTGCCAGTTCCGACAGGAGCTCCTATAATTCACCCCTCCACTTT
V gene: TRBV28; D gene: TRBD2; clone size: once; CDR3 length: 21; J gene: TRBJ2-2; CDR3 protein: CASSLRPPGTSGRADTGELFF; CDR3 DNA: TGTGCCAGCAGTTTACGGCCCCCCGGGACTAGCGGGAGGGCCGACACCGGGGAGCTGTTTTTT
V gene: TRBV9; D gene: TRBD1; clone size: .; CDR3 length: 16; J gene: TRBJ1-2; CDR3 protein: CASSADLSGGKNGYTF; CDR3 DNA: TGTGCCAGCAGCGCCGATTTGTCAGGGGGCAAGAATGGCTACACCTTC
V gene: TRBV11-2; D gene: .; clone size: .; CDR3 length: 13; J gene: TRBJ2-3; CDR3 protein: CASSPQGRDTQYF; CDR3 DNA: TGTGCCAGCAGCCCACAGGGAAGAGATACGCAGTATTTT
V gene: TRBV4-3; D gene: TRBD2; clone size: .; CDR3 length: 15; J gene: TRBJ2-1; CDR3 protein: CASSQALAGGDEQFF; CDR3 DNA: TGCGCCAGCAGCCAAGCACTAGCGGGAGGAGATGAGCAGTTCTTC
V gene: TRBV2; D gene: .; clone size: .; CDR3 length: 13; J gene: TRBJ1-2; CDR3 protein: CASQGQANYGYTF; CDR3 DNA: TGTGCCAGCCAGGGCCAAGCTAACTATGGCTACACCTTC
V gene: TRBV7-3; D gene: .; clone size: few; CDR3 length: 18; J gene: TRBJ2-6; CDR3 protein: CASSLANSDRPGANVLTF; CDR3 DNA: TGTGCCAGCAGCTTAGCGAACTCCGATCGCCCTGGGGCCAACGTCCTGACTTTC
V gene: TRBV27; D gene: TRBD2; clone size: .; CDR3 length: 17; J gene: TRBJ2-4; CDR3 protein: CASSSLYREGYKNIQYF; CDR3 DNA: TGTGCCAGCAGTTCTCTCTATAGGGAGGGGTACAAAAACATTCAGTACTTC
V gene: TRBV4-3; D gene: .; clone size: .; CDR3 length: 14; J gene: TRBJ1-6; CDR3 protein: CASSQDRGDSPLHF; CDR3 DNA: TGCGCCAGCAGCCAAGATAGGGGGGACTCACCCCTCCACTTT
V gene: TRBV7-2; D gene: .; clone size: .; CDR3 length: 14; J gene: TRBJ1-4; CDR3 protein: CASSYRTGNEKLFF; CDR3 DNA: TGTGCCAGCAGCTACCGGACGGGTAATGAAAAACTGTTTTTT
V gene: TRBV12-3/TRBV12-4; D gene: .; clone size: .; CDR3 length: 13; J gene: TRBJ1-1; CDR3 protein: CASSLVPRAEAFF; CDR3 DNA: TGTGCCAGCAGTTTAGTCCCCAGGGCTGAAGCTTTCTTT
V gene: TRBV30; D gene: .; clone size: .; CDR3 length: 13; J gene: TRBJ1-2; CDR3 protein: CAWTLNNGYGYTF; CDR3 DNA: TGTGCCTGGACCCTTAATAATGGCTATGGCTACACCTTC
V gene: TRBV3-1/TRBV3-2; D gene: .; clone size: once; CDR3 length: 16; J gene: TRBJ1-3; CDR3 protein: CASSVRRASSGNTIYF; CDR3 DNA: TGTGCCAGCAGCGTCCGACGGGCGAGCTCTGGAAACACCATATATTTT
V gene: TRBV24-1; D gene: .; clone size: .; CDR3 length: 11; J gene: TRBJ2-3; CDR3 protein: CATMDGETQYF; CDR3 DNA: TGTGCCACCATGGATGGGGAGACGCAGTATTTT
V gene: TRBV11-1; D gene: .; clone size: .; CDR3 length: 14; J gene: TRBJ1-6; CDR3 protein: CASSLGQSLSPLHF; CDR3 DNA: TGTGCCAGCAGCTTAGGGCAGAGTCTATCACCCCTCCACTTT
V gene: TRBV9; D gene: .; clone size: .; CDR3 length: 14; J gene: TRBJ2-7; CDR3 protein: CASSLTGTRGEQYF; CDR3 DNA: TGTGCCAGCAGCCTAACCGGGACGAGAGGCGAGCAGTACTTC
V gene: TRBV7-9; D gene: .; clone size: few; CDR3 length: 12; J gene: TRBJ2-7; CDR3 protein: CASSFSDYEQYF; CDR3 DNA: TGTGCCAGCAGCTTTTCCGACTACGAGCAGTACTTC
V gene: TRBV29-1; D gene: .; clone size: .; CDR3 length: 11; J gene: TRBJ1-1; CDR3 protein: CSVEVDSGAFF; CDR3 DNA: TGCAGCGTTGAAGTGGACAGTGGCGCTTTCTTT
V gene: TRBV9; D gene: TRBD1; clone size: .; CDR3 length: 16; J gene: TRBJ1-2; CDR3 protein: CASSPLAGQGGYGYTF; CDR3 DNA: TGTGCCAGCAGCCCCCTTGCGGGACAGGGAGGCTATGGCTACACCTTC
V gene: TRBV28; D gene: .; clone size: .; CDR3 length: 12; J gene: TRBJ2-3; CDR3 protein: CASSWSPDTQYF; CDR3 DNA: TGTGCCAGCAGTTGGTCTCCAGATACGCAGTATTTT
V gene: TRBV6-5; D gene: TRBD1; clone size: .; CDR3 length: 14; J gene: TRBJ1-1; CDR3 protein: CASTRTGLNTEAFF; CDR3 DNA: TGTGCCAGCACCCGGACAGGGCTGAACACTGAAGCTTTCTTT
V gene: TRBV5-6; D gene: TRBD1; clone size: .; CDR3 length: 15; J gene: TRBJ1-6; CDR3 protein: CASSFQGERGSPLHF; CDR3 DNA: TGTGCCAGCAGCTTCCAGGGGGAAAGGGGCTCACCCCTCCACTTT
V gene: TRBV6-6; D gene: .; clone size: .; CDR3 length: 12; J gene: TRBJ2-2; CDR3 protein: CASRPHTGELFF; CDR3 DNA: TGTGCCAGCAGGCCTCACACCGGGGAGCTGTTTTTT
V gene: TRBV10-3; D gene: .; clone size: once; CDR3 length: 14; J gene: TRBJ1-1; CDR3 protein: CAISETGLNTEAFF; CDR3 DNA: TGTGCCATCAGTGAGACAGGCCTGAACACTGAAGCTTTCTTT
V gene: TRBV6-5; D gene: TRBD1; clone size: .; CDR3 length: 13; J gene: TRBJ2-7; CDR3 protein: CASRVTGKGEQYF; CDR3 DNA: TGTGCCAGCAGGGTGACAGGGAAGGGGGAGCAGTACTTC
V gene: TRBV28; D gene: .; clone size: .; CDR3 length: 15; J gene: TRBJ1-3; CDR3 protein: CASSSGTKPGNTIYF; CDR3 DNA: TGTGCCAGCAGTTCCGGGACAAAACCTGGAAACACCATATATTTT
V gene: TRBV5-6; D gene: .; clone size: .; CDR3 length: 13; J gene: TRBJ2-7; CDR3 protein: CASSPGTIYEQYF; CDR3 DNA: TGTGCCAGCAGCCCCGGGACCATATACGAGCAGTACTTC
V gene: TRBV11-2; D gene: .; clone size: .; CDR3 length: 14; J gene: TRBJ2-5; CDR3 protein: CASRRTDLLETQYF; CDR3 DNA: TGTGCCAGCAGGCGGACGGACCTTTTAGAGACCCAGTACTTC
V gene: TRBV7-2; D gene: .; clone size: .; CDR3 length: 17; J gene: TRBJ2-2; CDR3 protein: CASSWDMGGADTGELFF; CDR3 DNA: TGTGCCAGCAGCTGGGACATGGGGGGCGCGGACACCGGGGAGCTGTTTTTT
V gene: TRBV7-2; D gene: .; clone size: .; CDR3 length: 14; J gene: TRBJ2-5; CDR3 protein: CASSFRVAQETQYF; CDR3 DNA: TGTGCCAGCAGCTTCAGGGTAGCCCAAGAGACCCAGTACTTC
V gene: TRBV30; D gene: .; clone size: .; CDR3 length: 13; J gene: TRBJ1-4; CDR3 protein: CAWSPRLGEKLFF; CDR3 DNA: TGTGCCTGGAGTCCCCGACTCGGGGAAAAACTGTTTTTT
V gene: TRBV5-6; D gene: .; clone size: .; CDR3 length: 15; J gene: TRBJ2-7; CDR3 protein: CASTLGVGNGYEQYF; CDR3 DNA: TGTGCCAGCACTTTAGGGGTAGGCAACGGCTACGAGCAGTACTTC
V gene: TRBV2; D gene: .; clone size: .; CDR3 length: 12; J gene: TRBJ2-5; CDR3 protein: CASSEALETQYF; CDR3 DNA: TGTGCCAGCAGTGAAGCCCTCGAGACCCAGTACTTC
V gene: TRBV5-5; D gene: .; clone size: .; CDR3 length: 18; J gene: TRBJ1-2; CDR3 protein: CASSLGGPGTTGSYGYTF; CDR3 DNA: TGTGCCAGCAGCTTAGGCGGGCCCGGGACAACAGGCTCCTATGGCTACACCTTC
V gene: TRBV19; D gene: .; clone size: .; CDR3 length: 14; J gene: TRBJ1-6; CDR3 protein: CASSRTANNSPLHF; CDR3 DNA: TGTGCCAGTAGTAGGACGGCCAATAATTCACCCCTCCACTTT
V gene: TRBV30; D gene: .; clone size: .; CDR3 length: 14; J gene: TRBJ1-1; CDR3 protein: CAWSVRGRDTEAFF; CDR3 DNA: TGTGCCTGGAGTGTAAGGGGGAGGGACACTGAAGCTTTCTTT
V gene: TRBV7-3; D gene: .; clone size: .; CDR3 length: 13; J gene: TRBJ2-5; CDR3 protein: CASSVLAGETQYF; CDR3 DNA: TGTGCCAGCAGCGTATTAGCAGGGGAGACCCAGTACTTC
V gene: TRBV7-3; D gene: TRBD1; clone size: few; CDR3 length: 15; J gene: TRBJ2-7; CDR3 protein: CASSLQIGQAYEQYF; CDR3 DNA: TGTGCCAGCAGCCTTCAAATCGGACAGGCCTACGAGCAGTACTTC
V gene: TRBV5-1; D gene: TRBD1; clone size: .; CDR3 length: 13; J gene: TRBJ1-2; CDR3 protein: CASSAGQGFGYTF; CDR3 DNA: TGCGCCAGCAGCGCCGGACAGGGCTTTGGCTACACCTTC
V gene: TRBV5-6; D gene: TRBD1; clone size: .; CDR3 length: 14; J gene: TRBJ1-2; CDR3 protein: CASSLLSGGLGYTF; CDR3 DNA: TGTGCCAGCAGCTTATTATCAGGGGGCCTTGGCTACACCTTC
V gene: TRBV28; D gene: TRBD1; clone size: .; CDR3 length: 14; J gene: TRBJ1-4; CDR3 protein: CASVPQTGDEKLFF; CDR3 DNA: TGTGCCAGCGTACCACAGACAGGGGATGAAAAACTGTTTTTT
V gene: TRBV7-2; D gene: .; clone size: .; CDR3 length: 14; J gene: TRBJ2-1; CDR3 protein: CASSLAPRQDEQFF; CDR3 DNA: TGTGCCAGCAGCTTAGCCCCACGCCAGGATGAGCAGTTCTTC